These 19 T cell receptor beta chains were sequenced from one sample in a study of CD8+CD57+ T cells in acquired aplastic anemia (dated by TCRdb to 2017 to 2018). This sample was sequenced with an Illumina HiSeq 2000. TCR beta VDJ combination and CDR3 sequence profiling used genomic DNA as the template. TCRdb itself trimmed the public reads at Q25 with fastp, ran MiXCR and retained productive beta chains. Each record represents a unique CDR3 protein, reported with the most common genes and DNA among its rows. This sample comprises around 400,000 distinct CDR3 sequences, around 68% of them detected only once. The top ten hold 3% to 4.5% of the sample. The sample comprised sorted CD4+, CD8+, or CD8+CD57+ T cells (not recorded which) from PBMCs. These receptor sequences come from a human donor in good health, serving as a control.

The sample holds one count of this clonotype. This rearrangement joins TRBV11-2 to TRBJ1-2; D is perhaps TRBD1 (5 bases). CDR1 is SGHAT, CDR2 FQNNGV, per germline. This CDR3 spans 14 amino acids. The V end was cut by 2 bases, the J end by 4 bases, with 11 bases between. CDR3 region: CASSLFDGGYGYTF. DNA for the CDR3: TGTGCCAGCAGCTTATTTGATGGGGGCTATGGCTACACCTTC.

As regards this clonotype: A much larger clone lies one base from this, so it may be a read error. J is TRBJ2-2 and V is TRBV7-2; tentatively, D is TRBD2 (7 bases). Germline values: CDR1 SGHTA, CDR2 FQGNSA. CDR3 size: 17 residues. CDR3 region: CASSRESGGLNSGELFF. In DNA form, the CDR3 reads TGCGCCAGCAGCCGAGAGTCCGGGGGGCTGAACTCCGGGGAGCTGTTTTTT. Variable domain in full (rest from reference TRBV7-2 and TRBJ2-2): GAGVSQSPSNKVTEKGKDVELRCDPISGHTALYWYRQSLGQGLEFLIYFQGNSAPDKSGLPSDRFSAERTGGSVSTLTIQRTQQEDSAVYLCASSRESGGLNSGELFFGEGSRLTVL.

This clonotype was seen more than once but under ten times. Given a much more abundant clone one base away, this may be a read error. The gene calls are TRBV10-1 and TRBJ2-1, with 12 bases matching TRBD2. The CDR3 is 16 residues long. Germline values: CDR1 WNHNN, CDR2 SYGVQD (reference sequence). With V trimmed by 3 bases and J by 9 bases, 9 bases remained unmatched. CDR3 protein: CASSELAGGLGVEQFF. The CDR3, as DNA: TGCGCCAGCAGTGAACTAGCGGGGGGATTAGGGGTTGAGCAGTTCTTC.

In the case of this clonotype: A read error may produce the germline difference seen at one junction end. The chain couples TRBV7-4 to TRBJ1-2; 7 nucleotides agree with TRBD1. The length of the CDR3 is 14 residues. Germline V gene data show CDR1 as SGHVT and CDR2 as SQSDAQ. This chain's CDR3 is CASSFLRDSSESIF. The CDR3 DNA is TGTGCCAGCAGCTTTCTGAGGGACAGCTCCGAATCTATCTTC. Full variable domain (missing parts from reference TRBV7-4 and TRBJ1-2): GAGVSQSPRYKVAKRGRDVALRCDSISGHVTLYWYRQTLGQGSEVLTYSQSDAQRDKSGRPSGRFSAERPERSVSTLKIQRTEQGDSAVYLCASSFLRDSSESIFGSGTRLTVV.

In this sample, this clonotype turned up many times. The rearrangement uses TRBV25-1 and TRBJ1-2, with D possibly matching TRBD1 (5 bases). Per germline, CDR1 MGHDK and CDR2 SYGVNS. Trimming stripped 6 bases from V and 8 bases from J, with 10 bases between. The CDR3 covers 11 residues. The CDR3 spells CASRGTDGYTF. The CDR3 DNA sequence: TGTGCCAGCAGAGGGACCGACGGCTACACCTTC.

Ten or more counts support this clonotype. The chain employs TRBV5-1 and TRBJ2-7; TRBD1 might be the D (6 bases). This CDR3 spans 13 amino acids. Germline values: CDR1 SGHRS, CDR2 YFSETQ. V lost 4 bases to trimming and J lost 3 bases, with 11 bases between them. The CDR3 spells CASSDRQGYEQYF. The CDR3 nucleotides read TGCGCCAGCAGCGACAGGCAGGGCTACGAGCAGTACTTC. The full variable domain, with the rest looked up from reference TRBV5-1 and TRBJ2-7, is KAGVTQTPRYLIKTRGQQVTLSCSPISGHRSVSWYQQTPGQGLQFLFEYFSETQRNKGNFPGRFSGRQFSNSRSEMNVSTLELGDSALYLCASSDRQGYEQYFGPGTRLTVT.

The table lists this clonotype with many counts. The chain is built from TRBV20-1 and TRBJ2-7; the D gene is possibly TRBD1 (5 bases). Trimming stripped 2 bases from V and 5 bases from J, with 10 bases between. The CDR3 extends over 12 amino acids. Germline CDR1 DFQATT, CDR2 SNEGSKA (reference sequence). As DNA, the CDR3 is TGCAGTGCTAGAAAGGGGCAACACGAGCAGTACTTC. Translated: CSARKGQHEQYF.

This chain links TRBV20-1 with TRBJ1-4, with D uncertain. Trimming shortened V by 6 bases and J by 6 bases, and 20 bases separated the two germline ends. The CDR3 runs 15 residues. Germline V gives CDR1 DFQATT, CDR2 SNEGSKA (reference sequence). This CDR3 is CSATTGLGSDEKLFF. CDR3 DNA: TGCAGTGCAACGACGGGATTGGGGAGCGATGAAAAACTGTTTTTT.

This clonotype was counted many times. This chain uses TRBV10-2 with TRBJ1-2, with D unclear. V lost 0 bases to trimming and J lost 2 bases, with 10 bases between them. Germline values: CDR1 WSHSY, CDR2 SAAADI. This CDR3 comprises 15 residues. This CDR3 reads CASSESRGYNYGYTF. The CDR3 DNA is TGCGCCAGCAGTGAGTCGAGAGGATACAACTATGGCTACACCTTC.

This clonotype was seen at least ten times. This chain connects TRBV4-1 to TRBJ2-5; D is possibly TRBD1 (6 bases). CDR1 MGHRA and CDR2 YSYEKL come from the germline V gene. Trimming pared 2 bases from V and 4 bases from J, leaving 8 bases between. CDR3 length: 13 amino acids. CDR3 protein: CASSQWGRETQYF. The CDR3 bases are TGCGCCAGCAGCCAATGGGGGCGAGAGACCCAGTACTTC.

This clonotype was recorded at least ten times. The CDR3 here is CASSLTSGGANEQFF. CDR3 bases: TGTGCCAGCAGCCTGACTAGCGGGGGGGCAAATGAGCAGTTCTTC. This sequence joins TRBV5-4 and TRBJ2-1; 14 bases line up with TRBD2. V lost 4 bases, J lost 7 bases, and 4 bases stayed unmatched. The CDR3 has 15 residues. The V gene's germline CDR1 is SGHNT and CDR2 YYREEE (reference sequence). Based on the CDR3 plus reference TRBV5-4 and TRBJ2-1, the full variable domain is ETGVTQSPTHLIKTRGQQVTLRCSSQSGHNTVSWYQQALGQGPQFIFQYYREEENGRGNFPPRFSGLQFPNYSSELNVNALELDDSALYLCASSLTSGGANEQFFGPGTRLTVL.

There are a few counts of this clonotype. A much larger clone lies a single base off, so this may be a read error. The chain couples TRBV7-8 to TRBJ2-5; D possibly matches TRBD1 or TRBD2 (5 bases each). The germline V gene has CDR1 SGHVS and CDR2 FQNEAQ. The CDR3 has 12 amino acids. CDR3 loop: CASSRDQETLYF. CDR3 in DNA: TGTGCCAGCAGCCGGGACCAAGAGACCCTGTACTTC.

Worth noting for this clonotype: One end of the junction fails to match germline, which may point to a read error. The chain links TRBV7-2 to TRBJ1-6; no firm D call. This CDR3 region has 14 residues. Germline V lookup: CDR1 SGHTA, CDR2 FQGNSA. CDR3 in amino acids: CASTVPARPSHNDF. The CDR3 DNA reads TGTGCCAGCACCGTACCCGCCAGGCCGTCCCACAATGACTTT.

The chain has TRBV19 and TRBJ1-5; D is unresolved. Trimming removed 6 bases from V and 0 bases from J, with 9 bases in between. CDR3 length equals 14 residues. Germline V lookup: CDR1 LNHDA, CDR2 SQIVND (reference sequence). In DNA, the CDR3 is TGTGCCAGTAGCCCCATGCATAGCAATCAGCCCCAGCATTTT. It encodes CASSPMHSNQPQHF.

With respect to this clonotype: The CDR3 does not end in the conserved phenylalanine or tryptophan, so this is likely a read error. The limits of the CDR3 on the DNA are not certain, so only TCRdb's listed CDR3 is given. The chain employs TRBV19 and TRBJ2-5; the D segment call TRBD1 is taken from the table without a DNA check. The germline V gene encodes CDR1 LNHDA and CDR2 SQIVND (reference sequence). The CDR3 sequence runs 14 residues, both termini included. The CDR3 loop is CASMGPVADVHQWN.

This clonotype has a handful of counts. Compared with germline, one end of the junction differs, possibly owing to a read error. This sequence joins TRBV7-2 and TRBJ1-5; D remains unclear. The CDR3 extends over 14 amino acids. Germline CDR1 and CDR2: SGHTA and FQGNSA. The CDR3 protein is CASSLARLSEQYFF. The DNA of the CDR3 is TGTGCCAGCAGCTTAGCGCGTCTCAGCGAGCAGTACTTCTTT.

Ten or more counts support this clonotype. V usage is TRBV6-2 or TRBV6-3 and J usage is TRBJ2-3; 14 bases fit TRBD2. J lost 11 bases, V lost 4 bases, and 8 bases had no gene match. Per the germline V gene, CDR1 is MNHEY and CDR2 is SVGEGT. The CDR3 spans 15 residues. CDR3 amino acids: CASSWPGLAGAGQYF. DNA for the CDR3: TGTGCCAGCAGTTGGCCGGGACTAGCGGGGGCTGGGCAGTATTTT.

DNA of the CDR3: TGCAGTGTGCAGCGCGCGGAGACCCAGTACACCTTC. This gives the protein CSVQRAETQYTF. The chain is built from TRBV20-1 and TRBJ1-2; D is unresolved. The CDR3 extends over 12 amino acids. The V gene lost 7 bases and the J gene lost 11 bases, with 20 bases spanning the gap. In germline, CDR1 is DFQATT, CDR2 SNEGSKA (reference sequence).

This clonotype occurred a few times. The CDR3 sequence: CASSLPPGGGLGGASGELFF. The DNA for the CDR3 is TGTGCCAGCAGTTTACCACCGGGGGGGGGTCTAGGGGGCGCGTCCGGGGAGCTGTTTTTT. The chain is built from TRBV12-3 or TRBV12-4 and TRBJ2-2, with D tentatively TRBD2 (8 bases). Trimming pared 2 bases from V and 6 bases from J, leaving 28 bases between. This CDR3 is built from 20 residues.